Below, 27 T cell receptor beta chains from the same sample are listed, as sequenced in a study of cytomegalovirus exposure and HLA in healthy donors. PCR primers comprised 60 Vbeta and 13 Jbeta primers. TCRdb keeps only in-frame clones here, not all; method: immunoSEQ multiplex PCR. Of roughly 110,000 clones in the sample, 70% to 85% were seen once. Specimen: PBMCs. The receptor set was obtained from a male donor in good health and CMV-seronegative.

The chain combines TRBV2 with TRBJ2-3; unclear D gene. V was shortened by 6 bases and J by 2 bases, with 9 bases between the two germline ends. The V gene's germline CDR1 is SNHLY and CDR2 FYNNEI. The CDR3 is 13 residues long. The CDR3 bases are TGTGCCAGCAGGAAAGAGTACACAGATACGCAGTATTTT. It encodes CASRKEYTDTQYF.

This clone has a handful of counts. This sequence joins TRBV10-3 and TRBJ1-1, with 7 positions matching TRBD1. Germline V gene sequence: CDR1 ENHRY, CDR2 SYGVKD. There are 12 residues in the CDR3. The CDR3 region is CAVARDSLEAFF. CDR3 sequence (DNA): TGTGCTGTCGCCAGGGACAGTCTAGAAGCTTTCTTT.

This clone was seen only once. V gene TRBV30 combines with J gene TRBJ1-2, with TRBD1 identical over 10 bases. With V trimmed by 5 bases and J by 7 bases, 16 bases remained unmatched. CDR3 length equals 16 residues. Germline CDR1 is GTSNPN and CDR2 is SVGIG (reference sequence). CDR3 nucleotides: TGTGCCTGGGGTACTGGACAGGGGGTTAGGAGAGGTGGCTACACCTTC. Its translation is CAWGTGQGVRRGGYTF.

This rearrangement joins TRBV7-9 to TRBJ2-2; a possible D gene is TRBD1 (6 bases). The CDR3 runs 19 residues. Per germline, CDR1 SEHNR and CDR2 FQNEAQ (reference sequence). Trimming took off 1 base at V and 2 bases at J, with 20 bases between the two ends. Here the CDR3 reads CASSLVPRWAGDNTGELFF. CDR3 nucleotide sequence: TGTGCCAGCAGCTTAGTCCCCAGGTGGGCAGGGGATAACACCGGGGAGCTGTTTTTT.

The chain carries TRBV6-4 and TRBJ2-3; the match to TRBD2 covers 10 bases. CDR3 length equals 19 residues. J lost 0 bases, V lost 2 bases, and 11 bases had no gene match. Looked up from germline, CDR1 is MRHNA and CDR2 is SNTAGT. The CDR3 region has the DNA TGTGCCAGCAGTGACCCCTTTAGCGGGAGGTATAATAGCACAGATACGCAGTATTTT. Translation gives CASSDPFSGRYNSTDTQYF.

J is TRBJ1-1 and V is TRBV14; weak D call: TRBD1 (6 bases). V was pared by 4 bases and J by 4 bases, with 25 bases between. The CDR3 covers 18 residues. Germline V gene data show CDR1 as SGHDN and CDR2 as FVKESK. The CDR3, as DNA: TGTGCCAGCAGCCTCGATCCACCGAGAGCAGGGGCGAGCACTGAAGCTTTCTTT. This translates into CASSLDPPRAGASTEAFF.

The chain combines TRBV30 with TRBJ2-5, with 8 bases that match TRBD2. The DNA end lines up better with TRBJ2-7; the J call may be wrong. The CDR3 sequence is 13 residues long. Germline V gives CDR1 GTSNPN, CDR2 SVGIG (reference sequence). The CDR3 protein is CAWSPGTSSEQYF. The CDR3 DNA reads as TGTGCCTGGAGTCCCGGGACTAGTTCCGAGCAGTACTTC.

J is TRBJ2-2 and V is TRBV4-1; TRBD2 matches 7 bases. Germline values: CDR1 MGHRA, CDR2 YSYEKL. V trimming: 1 base; J trimming: 2 bases; junction bases outside the gene matches: 4. The CDR3 contains 16 residues. This CDR3 is CASSQVSGGNTGELFF. In DNA form, the CDR3 reads TGCGCCAGCAGCCAAGTATCGGGAGGTAACACCGGGGAGCTGTTTTTT.

The chain uses TRBV29-1 and TRBJ1-2; D remains ambiguous. CDR1 is SQVTM and CDR2 is ANQGSEA in the germline V gene. The CDR3 has 13 amino acids. The germline V and J ends were trimmed by 6 bases and 6 bases, with 17 bases remaining between them. CDR3 amino acids: CSVKSELVDGYTF. DNA of the CDR3: TGCAGCGTCAAGTCGGAGCTTGTAGATGGCTACACCTTC.

This sequence joins TRBV19 and TRBJ2-2, with a possible D match to TRBD1 (5 bases). The germline CDR1 and CDR2 sequences are LNHDA and SQIVND (reference sequence). This CDR3 region has 14 residues. Between the trimmed V and J ends, which lost 5 bases and 6 bases, there was a span of 13 bases. CDR3 DNA sequence: TGTGCCAGTAGTGGCAGGGTGCGTTCCGGGGAGCTGTTTTTT. Its translation: CASSGRVRSGELFF.

This chain's CDR3 is CASSQGTLYEQYF. For the CDR3, the DNA is TGCGCCAGCAGCCAAGGGACACTCTACGAGCAGTACTTC. The genes are TRBV4-1 and TRBJ2-7, with D possibly being TRBD1 (5 bases). Trimming pared 1 base from V and 3 bases from J, leaving 7 bases between. The germline V gene encodes CDR1 MGHRA and CDR2 YSYEKL. The CDR3 sequence is 13 residues long.

This clone has only a few counts. The rearrangement joins TRBV2 to TRBJ1-1; D is ambiguous. The CDR3 has 11 residues. V lost 9 bases to trimming and J lost 4 bases, with 9 bases between them. CDR1 is SNHLY, CDR2 FYNNEI, per germline. CDR3 loop: CASILRTEAFF. In DNA form, the CDR3 reads TGTGCCAGTATTTTGCGCACTGAAGCTTTCTTT.

A single count supports this clone. The chain is built from TRBV27 and TRBJ2-1; TRBD1 aligns across 8 bases. Germline V lookup: CDR1 MNHEY, CDR2 SMNVEV (reference sequence). J was trimmed by 7 bases and V by 5 bases; bases with no gene match: 10. The CDR3 extends over 15 amino acids. CDR3 loop: CASSALGQGLNEQFF. CDR3 in DNA: TGTGCCAGCAGTGCGTTAGGACAGGGTCTAAATGAGCAGTTCTTC.

The V and J genes are TRBV5-1 and TRBJ1-1, with 8 bases identical to TRBD1. The length of the CDR3 is 15 residues. V gave up 1 base and J gave up 7 bases; unmatched junction bases: 9. The V gene's germline CDR1 is SGHRS and CDR2 YFSETQ. DNA for the CDR3: TGCGCCAGCAGCTTGTCGCTCCAGGGGGCTGGTGAAGCTTTCTTT. Its protein product is CASSLSLQGAGEAFF.

The V call is TRBV6-5, the J call TRBJ2-1, with 9 bases identical to TRBD2. In germline, CDR1 is MNHEY, CDR2 SVGAGI. V dropped 2 bases and J dropped 7; count of bases not matched to a gene: 9. The CDR3 consists of 16 residues. The CDR3 sequence: CASSYKASGKWNEQFF. The CDR3 DNA sequence: TGTGCCAGCAGTTACAAGGCTAGCGGGAAATGGAATGAGCAGTTCTTC.

A few counts support this clone. This chain joins TRBV9 and TRBJ2-3, with D possibly being TRBD2 (7 bases). The V end lost 0 bases, the J end lost 4 bases, and 15 bases lay between the germline ends. This CDR3 has 16 residues. Per the germline V gene, CDR1 is SGDLS and CDR2 is YYNGEE. The CDR3 region has the DNA TGTGCCAGCAGCGTAGGGGGGGGCAGGTCGGCAGATACGCAGTATTTT. It encodes CASSVGGGRSADTQYF. The whole variable domain, filled in from reference TRBV9 and TRBJ2-3, reads DSGVTQTPKHLITATGQRVTLRCSPRSGDLSVYWYQQSLDQGLQFLIQYYNGEERAKGNILERFSAQQFPDLHSELNLSSLELGDSALYFCASSVGGGRSADTQYFGPGTRLTVL.

This chain uses TRBV6-5 with TRBJ1-3; the D is unclear. Germline V gene data show CDR1 as MNHEY and CDR2 as SVGAGI. The CDR3 has 12 residues. V lost 6 bases to trimming and J lost 4 bases, with 7 bases between them. This CDR3 reads CASRSTGNTIYF. CDR3 sequence (DNA): TGTGCCAGCAGGAGCACCGGAAACACCATATATTTT.

This clone was seen more than once but under ten times. The chain employs TRBV2 and TRBJ1-2, with D unresolved. Germline V gene sequence: CDR1 SNHLY, CDR2 FYNNEI. V was pared by 2 bases and J by 5 bases, with 12 bases between. The CDR3 length is 14 residues. This chain's CDR3 is CASSEYRAGYGYTF. CDR3 nucleotide sequence: TGTGCCAGCAGTGAATACAGAGCGGGATATGGCTACACCTTC.

The CDR3: CATIQGLAAYNEQFF. The CDR3 DNA reads TGTGCCACCATACAGGGACTAGCGGCCTACAATGAGCAGTTCTTC. The chain joins TRBV28 to TRBJ2-1; TRBD2 aligns across 11 bases. Per germline, CDR1 MDHEN and CDR2 SYDVKM. The trim removed 10 bases at V and 2 bases at J, leaving 7 bases unmatched. The CDR3 is 15 residues long.

V usage is TRBV10-2 and J usage is TRBJ2-7, with 10 bases that match TRBD1. The CDR3 spans 14 residues. V was clipped by 10 bases and J by 5 bases; unmatched bases: 11. Germline V lookup: CDR1 WSHSY, CDR2 SAAADI. The CDR3 nucleotides are TGCGCCACCGAGATACCCGGGACAGGGGACGAGCAGTACTTC. Its protein is CATEIPGTGDEQYF.

This chain links TRBV5-1 with TRBJ2-7, with 8 bases that match TRBD1. The V gene's germline CDR1 is SGHRS and CDR2 YFSETQ. There are 14 residues in the CDR3. With V trimmed by 2 bases and J by 2 bases, 3 bases remained unmatched. The CDR3, as DNA: TGCGCCAGCAGCTTCCGGGACAGGACCTACGAGCAGTACTTC. Its protein is CASSFRDRTYEQYF.

This clone was detected only once. The chain links TRBV7-9 to TRBJ2-5; D is perhaps TRBD2 (6 bases). The CDR3 sequence is 12 residues long. The V and J ends lost 5 bases and 5 bases respectively, with 9 bases between them. From germline, CDR1 is SEHNR and CDR2 FQNEAQ (reference sequence). This CDR3 reads CASSPGEETQYF. As DNA, the CDR3 is TGTGCCAGCAGCCCGGGGGAGGAGACCCAGTACTTC. The variable domain in full, completed from reference TRBV7-9 and TRBJ2-5, reads DTGVSQNPRHKITKRGQNVTFRCDPISEHNRLYWYRQTLGQGPEFLTYFQNEAQLEKSRLLSDRFSAERPKGSFSTLEIQRTEQGDSAMYLCASSPGEETQYFGPGTRLLVL.

This clone was found a few times. The rearrangement joins TRBV28 to TRBJ1-4, with D possibly TRBD1 on 6 matching bases. Trimming took off 5 bases at V and 8 bases at J, with 21 bases between the two ends. CDR3 length: 16 residues. Germline V gene sequence: CDR1 MDHEN, CDR2 SYDVKM. The CDR3 DNA follows: TGTGCCAGCAGTCCCCGTTCTCAGGGGCTGGGGGAAAAACTGTTTTTT. Translated: CASSPRSQGLGEKLFF.

This clone appeared once. V is TRBV5-1 and J is TRBJ1-2; D ambiguous. Germline-derived CDR1 and CDR2 are SGHRS and YFSETQ. Trimming took 0 bases from V and 8 from J, leaving 14 bases between them. CDR3 length: 14 amino acids. The chain's CDR3 is CASSLENTRRGYTF. The DNA for the CDR3 is TGCGCCAGCAGCTTGGAAAACACAAGGCGGGGCTACACCTTC.

J is TRBJ2-1 and V is TRBV29-1; D may be TRBD1 (6 bases). Germline V lookup: CDR1 SQVTM, CDR2 ANQGSEA. Trimming left V 5 bases short and J 4 bases short, with 12 bases between. The CDR3 runs 13 residues. This CDR3 reads CSVRPGAYNEQFF. The CDR3 region has the DNA TGCAGCGTTAGGCCAGGGGCGTACAATGAGCAGTTCTTC.

The chain joins TRBV29-1 to TRBJ2-7, with D possibly matching TRBD2 (7 bases). This CDR3 is 12 amino acids long. Per germline, CDR1 SQVTM and CDR2 ANQGSEA. V was clipped by 4 bases and J by 6 bases, with 13 bases between them. DNA for the CDR3: TGCAGCGTTGGGGAGGGGGTCGGCGAGCAGTACTTC. Translated, it gives CSVGEGVGEQYF.

The chain links TRBV5-1 to TRBJ1-2; D unresolved. Per germline, CDR1 SGHRS and CDR2 YFSETQ. This CDR3 region has 12 residues. V was trimmed by 0 bases and J by 7 bases, leaving 7 bases between them. The CDR3 nucleotides are TGCGCCAGCAGCTTGGAACTGTCTGGCTACACCTTC. Its protein is CASSLELSGYTF. Full variable domain (outside the CDR3, taken from reference TRBV5-1 and TRBJ1-2): KAGVTQTPRYLIKTRGQQVTLSCSPISGHRSVSWYQQTPGQGLQFLFEYFSETQRNKGNFPGRFSGRQFSNSRSEMNVSTLELGDSALYLCASSLELSGYTFGSGTRLTVV.